The 6 T cell receptor beta chains listed next were all sequenced from one sample in a study of cytomegalovirus exposure and HLA in healthy donors. Use of 60 Vbeta and 13 Jbeta primers characterized the PCR. Generated by immunoSEQ multiplex PCR, the TCRdb table keeps only in-frame clones and is missing some. This table has 180,000 or so clones, approximately 79% appearing once. Sequencing input: PBMCs. The receptors were gathered from a man aged 45-60 years in good health and CMV-seropositive.

The CDR3 loop is CSVGRQNNYGYTF. The CDR3 nucleotides read TGCAGCGTTGGGCGACAGAACAACTATGGCTACACCTTC. The chain is built from TRBV29-1 and TRBJ1-2, with a weak D call TRBD1 (5 bases). This CDR3 contains 13 residues. Trimming removed 4 bases from V and 2 bases from J, with 11 bases in between. Germline CDR1 and CDR2: SQVTM and ANQGSEA.

This chain joins TRBV27 and TRBJ1-1; a weak D match, TRBD1 (5 bases). CDR3 length: 13 residues. Trimming took off 2 bases at V and 3 bases at J, with 7 bases between the two ends. CDR1 MNHEY and CDR2 SMNVEV come from the germline V gene (reference sequence). This chain's CDR3 is CASSLQGDTEAFF. DNA for the CDR3: TGTGCCAGCAGTTTACAGGGCGACACTGAAGCTTTCTTT.

This clone was seen more than once but under ten times. The chain recombines TRBV2 with TRBJ2-1, with D possibly TRBD2 on 5 matching bases. The CDR3 consists of 13 residues. V was clipped by 6 bases and J by 1 base, with 7 bases between them. Germline CDR1 SNHLY, CDR2 FYNNEI. CDR3 in amino acids: CASRGDSYNEQFF. In DNA form, the CDR3 reads TGTGCCAGCAGGGGAGATTCCTACAATGAGCAGTTCTTC.

V usage is TRBV29-1 and J usage is TRBJ1-5, with 8 bases matching TRBD1. Germline CDR1 is SQVTM and CDR2 is ANQGSEA. V was pared by 4 bases and J by 5 bases, with 4 bases of the junction left unmatched. The CDR3 sequence is 13 residues long. CDR3 sequence reads: CSVAGQDHQPQHF. As DNA, the CDR3 is TGCAGCGTTGCGGGACAGGACCATCAGCCCCAGCATTTT.

This chain uses TRBV7-6 with TRBJ2-5; possible D gene TRBD2, 7 bases. Trimming shortened V by 2 bases and J by 0 bases, and 19 bases separated the two germline ends. CDR1 and CDR2 from the germline V gene are SGHVS and FNYEAQ. This CDR3 is 18 amino acids long. The DNA of the CDR3 is TGTGCCAGCAGCTTAAGGTCGGGGGGCCTAGGGTACCAAGAGACCCAGTACTTC. Translation: CASSLRSGGLGYQETQYF.

The chain uses TRBV28 and TRBJ1-6; 9 positions agree with TRBD1. The CDR3 runs 14 residues. Per germline, CDR1 MDHEN and CDR2 SYDVKM. J lost 7 bases, V lost 7 bases, and 5 bases had no gene match. The DNA of the CDR3 is TGTGCCAGCAAAACGGACAGGGGAAATTCACCCCTCCACTTT. Amino acid sequence: CASKTDRGNSPLHF.